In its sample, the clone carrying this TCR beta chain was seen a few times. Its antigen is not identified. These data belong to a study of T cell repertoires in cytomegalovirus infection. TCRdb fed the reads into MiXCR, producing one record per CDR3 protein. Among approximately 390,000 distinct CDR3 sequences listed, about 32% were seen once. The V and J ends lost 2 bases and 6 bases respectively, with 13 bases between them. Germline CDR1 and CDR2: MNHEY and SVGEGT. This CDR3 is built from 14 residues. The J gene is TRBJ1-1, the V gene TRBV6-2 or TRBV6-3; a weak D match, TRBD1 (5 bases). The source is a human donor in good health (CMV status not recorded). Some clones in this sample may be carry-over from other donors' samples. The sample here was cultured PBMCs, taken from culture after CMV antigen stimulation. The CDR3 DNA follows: TGTGCCAGCAGTTACGATTCAATCAGGGCTGAAGCTTTCTTT. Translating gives CASSYDSIRAEAFF.